This T cell receptor beta chain appears in the sequencing data of a study of shared clonotypes between healthy human individuals. The wider study: Those who served as donors were two women and a few men between the ages of 18 and 49.

J gave up 7 bases and V 2 bases, and 9 bases lay outside the gene matches. The CDR3 has 16 residues. Germline V gene data show CDR1 as MNHEY and CDR2 as SVGAGI. The method was immunoSEQ multiplex PCR; TCRdb's version includes in-frame clones alone and lacks a portion of them. The repertoire holds some 2.1 million clones, with approximately 95% as singletons. Donors, without exception, were Caucasian adults residing in Nashville, Tennessee. Sample: naive CD4+ T cells sorted from blood. Subset here: CD45RA+ positively selected. The chain combines TRBV6-5 with TRBJ2-2; TRBD1 agrees at 8 bases. This receptor was identified in a man aged 18 to 35 in good health. CDR3 sequence (DNA): TGTGCCAGCAGTTACGCCCGGACAGGGAGAAGCGGGGAGCTGTTTTTT. Encoded protein: CASSYARTGRSGELFF.